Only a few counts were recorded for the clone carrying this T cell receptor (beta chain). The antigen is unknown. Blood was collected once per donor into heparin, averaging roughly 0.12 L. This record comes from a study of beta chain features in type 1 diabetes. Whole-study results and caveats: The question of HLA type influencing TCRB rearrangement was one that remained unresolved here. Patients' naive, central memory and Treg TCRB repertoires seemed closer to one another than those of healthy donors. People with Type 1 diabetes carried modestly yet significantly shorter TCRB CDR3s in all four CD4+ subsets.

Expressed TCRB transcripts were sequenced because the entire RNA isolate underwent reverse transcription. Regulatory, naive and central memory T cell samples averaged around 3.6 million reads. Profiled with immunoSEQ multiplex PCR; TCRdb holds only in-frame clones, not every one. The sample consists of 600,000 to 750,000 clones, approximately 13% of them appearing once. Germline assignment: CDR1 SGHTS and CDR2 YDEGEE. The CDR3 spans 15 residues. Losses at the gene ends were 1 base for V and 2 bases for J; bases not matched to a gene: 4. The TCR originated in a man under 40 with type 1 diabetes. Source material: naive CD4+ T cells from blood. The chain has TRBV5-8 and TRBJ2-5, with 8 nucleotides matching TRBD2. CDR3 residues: CASSLQRGLQETQYF. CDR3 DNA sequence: TGTGCCAGCAGCTTGCAGCGGGGGCTACAAGAGACCCAGTACTTC.